A selection of T cell receptor beta chains follows, all from one sample in a study of PD-1 blockade in classical Hodgkin lymphoma. Sequenced by immunoSEQ multiplex PCR; TCRdb stores in-frame clones only, minus some. The profile shows about 8,500 clones, 87% of them singletons. The specimen was peripheral blood mononuclear cells (PBMCs), collected before the fourth cycle of nivolumab. Receptors originate from a human donor with classical Hodgkin lymphoma. Both conserved end residues are part of each CDR3.

cdr3_aa,j_call,v_call
CASSYSNRGDEKLFF,TRBJ1-4,TRBV6-7
CASSSTGSGANVLTF,TRBJ2-6,TRBV28
CASSPGTHLSYEQYF,TRBJ2-7,TRBV11-2
CASSIRTSTGELFF,TRBJ2-2,TRBV5-1
CASSYGLAGAYEQYF,TRBJ2-7,TRBV6-5
CAWRDRTFRGNTIYF,TRBJ1-3,TRBV30
CASSGAYNEQFF,TRBJ2-1,TRBV9
CASSSPGQGRETQYF,TRBJ2-5,TRBV27
CASQEGFGELFF,TRBJ2-2,TRBV19
CASSLGWASGPTSTDTQYF,TRBJ2-3,TRBV7-9
CASSPQTPRVANTGELFF,TRBJ2-2,TRBV7-2
CSVEPLAGGSYEQFF,TRBJ2-1,TRBV29-1
CASTLRDSYEQYF,TRBJ2-7,TRBV7-9
CASSRGTSGIYEQYF,-,TRBV6-5
CASSREFGSEQFF,TRBJ2-1,TRBV7-9
CASSVSGGYGYTF,TRBJ1-2,TRBV6-5
CASSGRQGYTGELFF,TRBJ2-2,TRBV6-1
CSVDYSGAGNTIYF,TRBJ1-3,TRBV29-1
CASSTPGERDKYF,TRBJ2-7,TRBV13
CASSLGDRAANYGYTF,TRBJ1-2,TRBV7-9
CSVGTRSTDTQYF,TRBJ2-3,TRBV29-1
CASSSGQGVGRETQYF,TRBJ2-5,TRBV7-7
CASSLGTGSYNEQFF,TRBJ2-1,TRBV27
CAWSVQADTQYF,TRBJ2-3,TRBV30
CASSPAAPSYEQYF,TRBJ2-7,TRBV7-2
CASSHRGYGYTF,TRBJ1-2,TRBV6-6
CASSGQGGTNEKLFF,TRBJ1-4,TRBV5-1
CASSVVGGTDTQYF,TRBJ2-3,TRBV9
CASSVAGGGVGTEAFF,TRBJ1-1,TRBV9
CASSEDFGFYSNQPQHF,TRBJ1-5,TRBV6-1
CAWSLPRINEKLFF,TRBJ1-4,TRBV30